These T cell receptor beta chains were read from a single sample in a study of T cells in Graves' hyperthyroidism and ophthalmopathy. TCRdb fed the multiplex PCR reads into MiXCR, producing one record per CDR3 protein. The data show hundreds of thousands of distinct CDR3 sequences, approximately 40% seen once. Sequences were obtained from blood. The receptors come from a man between 18 and 35 years old with Graves' hyperthyroidism. CDR3s include the opening cysteine and the closing phenylalanine or tryptophan. The D gene is left open where the match is weak. Clone sizes are given selectively: once, few, many, or a class where the clone is expanded.

V	D	size	J	CDR3	DNA
TRBV29-1	TRBD1	NA	TRBJ2-7	CSVRTGGHYEQYF	TGCAGCGTCCGGACAGGGGGTCACTACGAGCAGTACTTC
TRBV6-5	TRBD1	few	TRBJ1-5	CATGGGRAGLRPQHF	TGTGCCACAGGGGGAGGTCGAGCGGGCTTACGGCCCCAGCATTTT
TRBV5-5	NA	few	TRBJ2-7	CASTQGNYEQYF	TGTGCCAGCACTCAGGGAAACTACGAGCAGTACTTC
TRBV6-6	NA	few	TRBJ2-5	CACWAGTETQYF	TGTGCCTGCTGGGCGGGGACAGAGACCCAGTACTTC
TRBV4-1	NA	few	TRBJ1-1	CASSQVSRGPEAFF	TGCGCCAGCAGCCAAGTAAGCAGAGGACCCGAAGCTTTCTTT
TRBV7-9	NA	NA	TRBJ1-1	CVSSQPNSQAFF	TGTGTCAGCAGCCAACCGAACAGCCAAGCTTTCTTT
TRBV19	NA	many	TRBJ1-5	CASSIDRGSTVDQPQHF	TGTGCCAGTAGTATAGATCGGGGGTCAACGGTGGATCAGCCCCAGCATTTT
TRBV6-5	NA	NA	TRBJ1-5	CAISYSSSNQPQHF	TGTGCCATCAGTTACTCGTCCAGCAATCAGCCCCAGCATTTT
TRBV19	TRBD1	NA	TRBJ1-1	CASSTGGSIMNTEAFF	TGTGCCAGTAGTACAGGGGGCAGTATTATGAACACTGAAGCTTTCTTT
TRBV5-4	TRBD1	NA	TRBJ1-1	CASSDQQGVQAEAFF	TGTGCCAGCAGCGATCAGCAGGGGGTTCAGGCTGAAGCTTTCTTT
TRBV4-1	NA	NA	TRBJ1-2	CASSQILTVNYGYTF	TGCGCCAGCAGCCAAATCCTGACAGTTAACTATGGCTACACCTTC
TRBV12-3/TRBV12-4	TRBD2	NA	TRBJ2-7	CASSLGGRTEYF	TGTGCCAGCAGTTTGGGGGGGAGGACGGAGTACTTC
TRBV5-1	NA	NA	TRBJ1-3	CASSLGGFGNTIYF	TGCGCCAGCAGCTTGGGAGGGTTTGGAAACACCATATATTTT
TRBV25-1	TRBD1	NA	TRBJ2-7	CASRSRTGVPRSSYEQYF	TGTGCCAGCAGATCCAGGACAGGGGTGCCCCGGTCCTCCTACGAGCAGTACTTC
TRBV20-1	NA	few	TRBJ2-5	CSARDSKGSGETQYF	TGCAGTGCTAGAGATTCAAAGGGCTCGGGAGAGACCCAGTACTTC
TRBV7-9	TRBD1	few	TRBJ2-7	CASRGDRGPYEQYF	TGTGCCAGCAGGGGAGACAGGGGGCCCTACGAGCAGTACTTC
TRBV5-6	NA	NA	TRBJ2-2	CASSSIEGRRTGELFF	TGTGCCAGCAGCTCGATCGAGGGACGTAGAACCGGGGAGCTGTTTTTT
TRBV10-3	NA	NA	TRBJ2-3	CAISVPPDTQYF	TGTGCCATCAGTGTTCCCCCAGATACGCAGTATTTT
TRBV13	TRBD1	few	TRBJ1-1	CASSLWTGENTEAFF	TGTGCCAGCAGCTTGTGGACAGGGGAGAACACTGAAGCTTTCTTT
TRBV10-3	NA	many	TRBJ1-1	CAITQGDGRTEAFF	TGTGCCATCACCCAGGGAGATGGGAGGACTGAAGCTTTCTTT
TRBV29-1	TRBD2	NA	TRBJ2-7	CSPWTSGGGNTEQYF	TGCAGCCCCTGGACTAGCGGGGGCGGCAATACGGAGCAGTACTTC
TRBV7-9	NA	NA	TRBJ1-5	CASSSGAGWEKPQHF	TGTGCCAGCAGCTCAGGGGCAGGGTGGGAGAAGCCCCAGCATTTT
TRBV5-8	TRBD2	NA	TRBJ2-2	CASSGRVLAGAGELFF	TGTGCCAGCAGCGGACGAGTACTAGCGGGAGCCGGGGAGCTGTTTTTT
TRBV7-2	TRBD1	once	TRBJ1-4	CASRTGGGRGEKLFF	TGTGCCAGCAGAACAGGGGGAGGTCGGGGTGAAAAACTGTTTTTT
TRBV18	NA	many	TRBJ2-7	CASQKGYEQYF	TGTGCCAGTCAAAAGGGTTACGAGCAGTACTTC
TRBV2	NA	many	TRBJ2-7	CASKGAAATYEQYF	TGTGCCAGCAAGGGAGCAGCGGCGACCTACGAGCAGTACTTC
TRBV7-8	NA	many	TRBJ2-5	CASSSWGYQETQYF	TGTGCCAGCAGCTCCTGGGGGTACCAAGAGACCCAGTACTTC
TRBV5-1	TRBD1	few	TRBJ1-3	CASSSSGGSGNTIYF	TGCGCCAGCAGCTCCTCAGGGGGCTCTGGAAACACCATATATTTT
TRBV2	NA	few	TRBJ2-6	CASSPPTGRHSSGSGANVLTF	TGTGCCAGCAGCCCCCCTACAGGGCGTCACAGCTCTGGCTCTGGGGCCAACGTCCTGACTTTC
TRBV6-6	TRBD1	NA	TRBJ2-7	CASSYRTGGFYEQYF	TGTGCCAGCAGTTACAGGACAGGGGGCTTCTACGAGCAGTACTTC
TRBV5-1	NA	NA	TRBJ1-1	CASSLGGRRDTQAFF	TGCGCCAGCAGCTTGGGCGGCAGACGCGACACACAAGCTTTCTTT
TRBV10-3	TRBD1	many	TRBJ2-6	CAMYRDRTSGANVLTF	TGTGCCATGTACCGGGACAGGACCTCTGGGGCCAACGTCCTGACTTTC